The T cell receptor beta chain described here comes from a study of early T cells in non-severe SARS-CoV-2 infection. Background on the study: Chains were unpaired, as sequencing was done on bulk RNA from unsorted whole blood.

Unique molecular identifier tags were affixed to discrete cDNA molecules. From the 5' RACE reads, TCRdb called clonotypes with MiXCR, one entry per CDR3 protein. This table holds roughly 65,000 distinct CDR3 sequences, less than 15% found once. Trimming removed 1 base from V and 2 bases from J, with 7 bases in between. This CDR3 is 13 amino acids long. Germline CDR1 DFQATT, CDR2 SNEGSKA (reference sequence). Points from the study as a whole: Anti-spike CD8 responses were favored in VDJdb matching, and private and CD4 specificities were missed.

There are many counts of this clonotype. Its antigen is unknown. This chain joins TRBV20-1 and TRBJ2-3; no definite D call. This receptor was identified in an adult who was a healthcare worker with PCR-confirmed SARS-CoV-2 infection or an uninfected control (not recorded which). Sequenced: whole blood. CDR3 coding DNA: TGCAGTGCTAGAGGGACCCTCACAGATACGCAGTATTTT. It encodes CSARGTLTDTQYF.